This TCR beta chain is drawn from a study of blood T cell repertoires in COVID-19. Background on the study: Samples representing acute and convalescent COVID-19 were sourced from the United States, Italy and Spain. The analysed material was cDNA or gDNA that came from T cells, B-cell-depleted T cells, or PBMCs.

As originally analysed: Reference gene primer amplification gave nucleated cell count estimates. Sequencing was performed with immunoSEQ multiplex PCR; in TCRdb, only in-frame clones are kept and a portion is missing. V and J calls and clone size are as listed in that table; D and trimming were resolved from the DNA. The sample records some 120,000 clones, 80% being singletons. V shed 3 bases and J 5 bases; nucleotides not matched to a gene: 7. The CDR3 has 15 amino acids. The germline V gene encodes CDR1 SGHTA and CDR2 FQGNSA. The specimen sequenced was peripheral blood. This sequence was found in a man in his 70s with acute or convalescent COVID-19. The rearrangement links TRBV7-2 to TRBJ2-7; TRBD1 matches 10 bases. The CDR3 spells CASSFTDRGLDEQYF. As DNA, the CDR3 is TGTGCCAGCAGCTTTACCGACAGGGGGCTTGACGAGCAGTACTTC.